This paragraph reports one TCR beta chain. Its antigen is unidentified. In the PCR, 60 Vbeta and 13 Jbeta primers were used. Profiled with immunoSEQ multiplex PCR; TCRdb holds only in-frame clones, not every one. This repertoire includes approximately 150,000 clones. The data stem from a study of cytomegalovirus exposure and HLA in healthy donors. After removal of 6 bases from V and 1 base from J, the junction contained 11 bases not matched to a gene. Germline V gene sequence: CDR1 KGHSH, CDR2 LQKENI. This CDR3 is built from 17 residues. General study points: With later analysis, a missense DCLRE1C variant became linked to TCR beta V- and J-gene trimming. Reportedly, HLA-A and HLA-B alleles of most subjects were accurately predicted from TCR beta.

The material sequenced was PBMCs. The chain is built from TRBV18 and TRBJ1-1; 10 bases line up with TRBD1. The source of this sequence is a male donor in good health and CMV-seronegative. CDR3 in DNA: TGTGCCAGCTCGCCCCGGACAGGGGGGCAGAAGAACACTGAAGCTTTCTTT. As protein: CASSPRTGGQKNTEAFF.